This TCR beta chain was sequenced in a study of CD8 T cells in Susac syndrome. Reverse transcription of about 0.45 to 1 ug RNA was performed with random hexamers. The amplification used immunoSEQ multiplex PCR on TCR beta CDR3; it spanned 54 Vbeta and 13 Jbeta. MiXCR, applied by TCRdb to the immunoSEQ multiplex PCR reads, yields one record per CDR3 protein. This sample has more than 150,000 distinct CDR3 sequences, with roughly 94% found just once. This sequence was found in a human donor with Susac syndrome. What was sequenced was CD8+ T cells from PBMCs.

The CDR3 sequence is CAWSVQSVGLQGNSPLHF. The CDR3 nucleotides are TGTGCCTGGAGTGTACAGAGTGTCGGCCTTCAGGGGAATTCACCCCTCCACTTT. The chain carries TRBV30 and TRBJ1-6, with a possible D match to TRBD1 (6 bases). The V end was cut by 0 bases, the J end by 7 bases, with 22 bases between. Germline CDR1 and CDR2: GTSNPN and SVGIG (reference sequence). This CDR3 spans 18 amino acids.